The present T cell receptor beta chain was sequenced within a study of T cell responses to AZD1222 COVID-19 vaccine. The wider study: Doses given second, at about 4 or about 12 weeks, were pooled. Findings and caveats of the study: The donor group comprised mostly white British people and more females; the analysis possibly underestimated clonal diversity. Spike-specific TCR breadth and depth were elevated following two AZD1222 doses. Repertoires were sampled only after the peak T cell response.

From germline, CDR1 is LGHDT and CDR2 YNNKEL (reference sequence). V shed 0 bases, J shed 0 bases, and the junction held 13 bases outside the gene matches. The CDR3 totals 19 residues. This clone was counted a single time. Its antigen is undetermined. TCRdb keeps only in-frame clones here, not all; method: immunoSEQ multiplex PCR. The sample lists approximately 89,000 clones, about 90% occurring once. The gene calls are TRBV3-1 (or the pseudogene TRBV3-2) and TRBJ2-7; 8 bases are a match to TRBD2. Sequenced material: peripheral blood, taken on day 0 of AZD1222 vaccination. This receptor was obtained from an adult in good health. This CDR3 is CASSQDLPRGSGSSYEQYF. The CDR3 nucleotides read TGTGCCAGCAGCCAAGATCTCCCCCGGGGAAGCGGGAGCTCCTACGAGCAGTACTTC.